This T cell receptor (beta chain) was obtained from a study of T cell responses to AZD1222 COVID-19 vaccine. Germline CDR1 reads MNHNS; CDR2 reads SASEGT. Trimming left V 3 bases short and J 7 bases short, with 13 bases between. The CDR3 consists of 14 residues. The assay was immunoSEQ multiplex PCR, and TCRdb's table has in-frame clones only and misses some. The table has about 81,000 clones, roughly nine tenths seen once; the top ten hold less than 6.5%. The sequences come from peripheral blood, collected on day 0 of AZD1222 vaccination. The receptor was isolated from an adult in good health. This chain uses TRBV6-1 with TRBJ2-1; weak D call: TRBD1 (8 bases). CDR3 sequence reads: CASSDGQGGNEQFF. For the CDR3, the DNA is TGTGCCAGCAGTGACGGACAGGGAGGGAATGAGCAGTTCTTC.